One and the same sample provided the 18 T cell receptor beta chains below, sequenced in a study of T-cell reconstitution after alpha-beta-depleted transplantation in children. Preparing the TCRbeta library involved the use of unique molecular identifiers. From the PCR reads, TCRdb called clonotypes with MiXCR, one entry per CDR3 protein. The profile covers roughly 500,000 distinct CDR3 sequences, with roughly a tenth appearing a single time and just over 2% taken by the ten largest. The source material was PBMCs, sampled before TCRalphabeta/CD19-depleted stem cell transplant. The receptors were gathered from a child under 10 years old with inherited bone marrow failure, due to receive a stem cell transplant.

This clonotype was recorded many times. This chain links TRBV15 with TRBJ2-2, with D perhaps TRBD1 (5 bases). From germline, CDR1 is LNHNV and CDR2 YYDKDF (reference sequence). The CDR3 extends over 13 amino acids. V was pared by 6 bases and J by 0 bases, with 5 bases between. Written as DNA, the CDR3 is TGTGCCACCAGGGGGCCGAACACCGGGGAGCTGTTTTTT. Translated, it gives CATRGPNTGELFF.

This clonotype was seen ten or more times. V gene TRBV7-9 combines with J gene TRBJ2-2; perhaps TRBD2 as D (6 bases). Germline V lookup: CDR1 SEHNR, CDR2 FQNEAQ (reference sequence). The CDR3 consists of 14 residues. V was pared by 5 bases and J by 6 bases, with 13 bases between. The chain's CDR3 is CASSPEGRAGELFF. CDR3 DNA: TGTGCCAGCAGCCCGGAGGGTAGAGCCGGGGAGCTGTTTTTT.

In this sample, this clonotype turned up many times. CDR3 sequence (DNA): TGCGCCAGCAGCCGACAGCCTCCGAACACTGAAGCTTTCTTT. Translating gives CASSRQPPNTEAFF. The chain combines TRBV5-1 with TRBJ1-1; possible D gene TRBD1, 5 bases. Germline V CDR1 and CDR2: SGHRS, YFSETQ. CDR3 size: 14 residues. The V end was cut by 4 bases, the J end by 1 base, with 11 bases between.

The J gene is TRBJ2-7, the V gene TRBV27; D is ambiguous. Trimming stripped 1 base from V and 4 bases from J, with 11 bases between. Germline lookup yields CDR1 MNHEY and CDR2 SMNVEV (reference sequence). This CDR3 spans 14 amino acids. The CDR3 nucleotides read TGTGCCAGCAGTTTATGGGGTGGGGATTACGAGCAGTACTTC. It yields the protein CASSLWGGDYEQYF.

This clonotype was detected many times. The J gene is TRBJ2-7, the V gene TRBV21-1; TRBD2 was called by the table and not checked on the DNA. TRBV21-1 is a documented pseudogene. The CDR3 is 15 amino acids. The CDR3 is CASSNLRESDYEQYF. Here the CDR3 DNA reads TGTGCCAGCAGCAACTTGAGGGAATCCGATTACGAGCAGTACTTC.

Turning to this clonotype: This may be a read error: a much more frequent sequence differs by one nucleotide. This sequence joins TRBV12-3 or TRBV12-4 and TRBJ1-2, with D unclear. Between the trimmed V and J ends, which lost 6 bases and 3 bases, there was a span of 20 bases. CDR3 length: 16 amino acids. The CDR3 DNA follows: TGTGCCAGCAGCTACGGGTCCTCCTCAACTTACTATGGCTACACCTTC. The encoded protein is CASSYGSSSTYYGYTF.

This clonotype showed up many times. J is TRBJ2-7 and V is TRBV29-1; D could derive from TRBD1 or TRBD2 (5 bases each). V shed 3 bases and J shed 2 bases, with 11 bases lying between them. Germline loops: CDR1 SQVTM, CDR2 ANQGSEA. The CDR3 consists of 13 residues. CDR3: CSVDTRDPYEQYF. Written as DNA, the CDR3 is TGCAGCGTTGACACTCGGGACCCCTACGAGCAGTACTTC.

This clonotype was counted ten times or more. The V call is TRBV5-1, the J call TRBJ2-7, with a possible D match to TRBD1 (5 bases). V lost 0 bases and J 3 bases, leaving 13 bases between the germline ends. Looked up from germline, CDR1 is SGHRS and CDR2 is YFSETQ. The CDR3 spans 15 residues. The CDR3 loop is CASSLDRRGIYEQYF. CDR3 nucleotides: TGCGCCAGCAGCTTGGACAGGCGCGGCATCTACGAGCAGTACTTC.

Many counts were recorded for this clonotype. The gene calls are TRBV5-1 and TRBJ2-2; D possibly corresponds to TRBD1 (6 bases). This CDR3 has 15 amino acids. The germline CDR1 and CDR2 sequences are SGHRS and YFSETQ. Trimming shortened V by 2 bases and J by 3 bases, and 11 bases separated the two germline ends. CDR3 DNA: TGCGCCAGCAGCTTCGGACAGAGGGACACCGGGGAGCTGTTTTTT. Amino acid sequence: CASSFGQRDTGELFF.

This chain connects TRBV28 to TRBJ1-5; the D gene is possibly TRBD1 (5 bases). The CDR3 extends over 16 amino acids. With 9 bases removed from V and 0 bases from J, the gap between germline ends came to 18 bases. Germline CDR1 reads MDHEN; CDR2 reads SYDVKM. The CDR3 coding sequence is TGTGCCAGGAGCTTAGGGGACGGAAATAGCAATCAGCCCCAGCATTTT. Protein: CARSLGDGNSNQPQHF. The full variable domain, rest sourced from reference TRBV28 and TRBJ1-5, is DVKVTQSSRYLVKRTGEKVFLECVQDMDHENMFWYRQDPGLGLRLIYFSYDVKMKEKGDIPEGYSVSREKKERFSLILESASTNQTSMYLCARSLGDGNSNQPQHFGDGTRLSIL.

This clonotype was counted many times. The chain uses TRBV12-3 or TRBV12-4 and TRBJ1-3, with D hard to call. CDR3 size: 10 residues. The V end lost 6 bases, the J end lost 8 bases, and 5 bases lay between the germline ends. The CDR3 DNA reads as TGTGCCAGCAGGTTCGACACCATATATTTT. Encoded protein: CASRFDTIYF.

This clonotype has ten or more counts. The chain carries TRBV27 and TRBJ2-1; a possible D gene is TRBD2 (6 bases). The germline V and J ends were trimmed by 7 bases and 5 bases, with 15 bases remaining between them. Germline V lookup: CDR1 MNHEY, CDR2 SMNVEV (reference sequence). This CDR3 contains 14 residues. CDR3 sequence: CASTKGGWNNEQFF. CDR3 sequence (DNA): TGTGCCAGCACTAAGGGAGGCTGGAACAATGAGCAGTTCTTC.

J is TRBJ2-3 and V is TRBV4-3; no definite D call. Between the trimmed V and J ends, which lost 0 bases and 3 bases, there was a span of 13 bases. Germline V gene data show CDR1 as LGHNA and CDR2 as YSLEER. This CDR3 contains 16 residues. Here the CDR3 DNA reads TGCGCCAGCAGCCAAGATTCTCCGATCCAAACAGATACGCAGTATTTT. Translating gives CASSQDSPIQTDTQYF.

The chain uses TRBV11-2 and TRBJ2-3, with 9 bases that match TRBD2. The J segment lost 1 base and the V segment lost 1 base, leaving 9 bases of the junction unmatched. CDR1 and CDR2 from the germline V gene are SGHAT and FQNNGV. The CDR3 loop spans 18 amino acids. CDR3 in DNA: TGTGCCAGCAGCTTAGGGGCGGGAGGGTTGCTAGGCACAGATACGCAGTATTTT. Translating gives CASSLGAGGLLGTDTQYF.

This clonotype was recorded many times. The chain is built from TRBV6-5 and TRBJ2-7, with 7 bases fitting TRBD2. The junction had 9 bases not matched to a gene; V was cut back by 7 bases and J by 3 bases. The V gene's germline CDR1 is MNHEY and CDR2 SVGAGI. This CDR3 region has 14 residues. The CDR3 region has the DNA TGTGCCAGCACTCCAATGGGGGGGGTCTACGAGCAGTACTTC. Its protein product is CASTPMGGVYEQYF.

This clonotype appeared many times. This sequence joins TRBV29-1 and TRBJ2-5; D not resolved. The CDR3 contains 12 residues. Trimming took 7 bases from V and 2 from J, leaving 11 bases between them. The germline V gene has CDR1 SQVTM and CDR2 ANQGSEA. The CDR3 nucleotides read TGCAGCGCCTGGACGGATCAAGAGACCCAGTACTTC. It is translated as CSAWTDQETQYF.

In this sample, this clonotype turned up many times. This chain connects TRBV20-1 to TRBJ1-1; TRBD1 might be the D (5 bases). Between the trimmed V and J ends, which lost 1 base and 2 bases, there was a span of 11 bases. Looked up from germline, CDR1 is DFQATT and CDR2 is SNEGSKA (reference sequence). CDR3 length: 14 residues. The CDR3 region has the DNA TGCAGTGCTAGAGTCTCAGGGCGAAACACTGAAGCTTTCTTT. Translating gives CSARVSGRNTEAFF.

This clonotype was recorded many times. This chain links TRBV28 with TRBJ2-5; possibly TRBD2 for D (5 bases). The CDR3 has 14 amino acids. The ends were cut back, 5 bases at V and 3 bases at J, with 13 bases in the middle. CDR1 MDHEN and CDR2 SYDVKM come from the germline V gene. CDR3 residues: CASSPWTGKETQYF. CDR3 nucleotide sequence: TGTGCCAGCAGTCCTTGGACCGGGAAAGAGACCCAGTACTTC.